The clone carrying this T cell receptor beta chain was counted ten times or more. MiXCR, applied by TCRdb to the 5' RACE reads, yields one record per CDR3 protein. This table has under 450,000 distinct CDR3 sequences, around 20% appearing once. The source of the sample is a study of CD8 T cells in ankylosing spondylitis. Trimming took off 3 bases at V and 0 bases at J, with 13 bases between the two ends. Germline V gene lookup returns CDR1 KGHDR and CDR2 SFDVKD. CDR3 size: 16 residues. Material for sequencing was blood, either unsorted or a sorted T cell fraction (not recorded which). The receptor was derived from a male donor with ankylosing spondylitis or in good health (not recorded which). The chain carries TRBV24-1 and TRBJ1-2; D is undetermined. The CDR3 region has the DNA TGTGCCACCAGTGATCCGCGGACTGAAGCTAACTATGGCTACACCTTC. Its protein product is CATSDPRTEANYGYTF.